The rows below give T cell receptor beta chains drawn from one sample of a study of early T cells in non-severe SARS-CoV-2 infection. MiXCR, run by TCRdb on the 5' RACE reads, gives a single entry per CDR3 protein. Seen here are under 50,000 distinct CDR3 sequences, around 5.6% observed once, and the top ten hold around 4.1%. The sample comprised whole blood. These receptors were collected from an adult who was a healthcare worker with PCR-confirmed SARS-CoV-2 infection or an uninfected control (not recorded which). CDR3s include the opening cysteine and the closing phenylalanine or tryptophan. The order of the fields is CDR3 DNA, CDR3 protein, V gene, clone size, D gene, J gene. The D gene is left open where the match is weak. Size is stated for part of the rows, as once, few or many counts, or as a class when the clone is expanded.

CDR3 DNA: TGTGCCAGCAGTTTACGACCCGGGGAGCTGTTTTTT
CDR3 protein: CASSLRPGELFF
V gene: TRBV12-3/TRBV12-4
clone size: .
D gene: .
J gene: TRBJ2-2

CDR3 DNA: TGTGCCAGCAGCCCCGCCGGGGGGTACGAGCAGTACTTC
CDR3 protein: CASSPAGGYEQYF
V gene: TRBV5-4
clone size: many
D gene: TRBD2
J gene: TRBJ2-7

CDR3 DNA: TGTGCCAGCAGCCCGGATGTTACAGGTGGCTACACCTTC
CDR3 protein: CASSPDVTGGYTF
V gene: TRBV7-3
clone size: many
D gene: .
J gene: TRBJ1-2

CDR3 DNA: TGTGCCAGCAGCCCTCGGAGGGGGGCAGGCGGGGAGCTGTTTTTT
CDR3 protein: CASSPRRGAGGELFF
V gene: TRBV6-2/TRBV6-3
clone size: many
D gene: .
J gene: TRBJ2-2

CDR3 DNA: TGTGCCATCAAGGAGAGGCAGGGTAACACTGAAGCTTTCTTT
CDR3 protein: CAIKERQGNTEAFF
V gene: TRBV10-3
clone size: many
D gene: .
J gene: TRBJ1-1

CDR3 DNA: TGTGCCAGCAGTTTACTCCGGACAGTTTCCTACAATGAGCAGTTCTTC
CDR3 protein: CASSLLRTVSYNEQFF
V gene: TRBV12-3/TRBV12-4
clone size: many
D gene: .
J gene: TRBJ2-1

CDR3 DNA: TGTGCCAGCAGCCAATTTGCGGGAGACAAAAACATTCAGTACTTC
CDR3 protein: CASSQFAGDKNIQYF
V gene: TRBV7-8
clone size: .
D gene: TRBD2
J gene: TRBJ2-4

CDR3 DNA: TGCGCCAGCAGCCAAGATGACGTTCTTGGAAACACCATATATTTT
CDR3 protein: CASSQDDVLGNTIYF
V gene: TRBV4-1
clone size: few
D gene: .
J gene: TRBJ1-3

CDR3 DNA: TGTGCCAGCAGCATCGGGATAGATGCTGGAAACACCATATATTTT
CDR3 protein: CASSIGIDAGNTIYF
V gene: TRBV11-2
clone size: many
D gene: .
J gene: TRBJ1-3

CDR3 DNA: TGTGCCAGCAGCTTAGGCGCAGGGGGCGTCTATGGCTACACCTTC
CDR3 protein: CASSLGAGGVYGYTF
V gene: TRBV11-2
clone size: many
D gene: TRBD1
J gene: TRBJ1-2

CDR3 DNA: TGTGCCAGCAGTTACTCTTTCGAGCAGTACTTC
CDR3 protein: CASSYSFEQYF
V gene: TRBV6-5
clone size: many
D gene: .
J gene: TRBJ2-7

CDR3 DNA: TGTGCCAGCAGTTACCAGGGGTCCTACAATGAGCAGTTCTTC
CDR3 protein: CASSYQGSYNEQFF
V gene: TRBV6-2/TRBV6-3
clone size: many
D gene: .
J gene: TRBJ2-1

CDR3 DNA: TGCGCCAGCAGCCTAGGACAGCAAGATGGCTACACCTTC
CDR3 protein: CASSLGQQDGYTF
V gene: TRBV5-1
clone size: few
D gene: .
J gene: TRBJ1-2

CDR3 DNA: TGCAGCGTGACGGGACAGGGGGCAATGAACATTCAGTACTTC
CDR3 protein: CSVTGQGAMNIQYF
V gene: TRBV29-1
clone size: many
D gene: TRBD1
J gene: TRBJ2-4

CDR3 DNA: TGTGCCAGCCGAGGGCGCAATCAGCCCCAGCATTTT
CDR3 protein: CASRGRNQPQHF
V gene: TRBV27
clone size: few
D gene: .
J gene: TRBJ1-5

CDR3 DNA: TGTGCCAGCATAGGGGGTTTCTCCTACAATGAGCAGTTCTTC
CDR3 protein: CASIGGFSYNEQFF
V gene: TRBV12-3/TRBV12-4
clone size: many
D gene: .
J gene: TRBJ2-1

CDR3 DNA: TGCAGTGCTGTAGCGGGAGTCCAGTACGAGCAGTACTTC
CDR3 protein: CSAVAGVQYEQYF
V gene: TRBV20-1
clone size: many
D gene: TRBD2
J gene: TRBJ2-7

CDR3 DNA: TGTGCCAGCAAGGGCGGACAGACGAACTCTGGGGCCAACGTCCTGACTTTC
CDR3 protein: CASKGGQTNSGANVLTF
V gene: TRBV9
clone size: .
D gene: .
J gene: TRBJ2-6

CDR3 DNA: TGTGCCTGGAGTGTAGGGGGTCTGAACACTGAAGCTTTCTTT
CDR3 protein: CAWSVGGLNTEAFF
V gene: TRBV30
clone size: medium-sized
D gene: .
J gene: TRBJ1-1

CDR3 DNA: TGTGCCAGCAGCTTAGCCAGGGTGAACACTGAAGCTTTCTTT
CDR3 protein: CASSLARVNTEAFF
V gene: TRBV7-2
clone size: few
D gene: .
J gene: TRBJ1-1

CDR3 DNA: TGCAGTGCCAGGAGACAGGGATGGCCCGCAGATACGCAGTATTTT
CDR3 protein: CSARRQGWPADTQYF
V gene: TRBV20-1
clone size: few
D gene: TRBD1
J gene: TRBJ2-3

CDR3 DNA: TGCAGTGCAAATCGACCGGACCATACGCAGTATTTT
CDR3 protein: CSANRPDHTQYF
V gene: TRBV20-1
clone size: .
D gene: .
J gene: TRBJ2-3

CDR3 DNA: TGTGCCACCAGCAAGTCCAGGGCGGTGAGCACTGAAGCTTTCTTT
CDR3 protein: CATSKSRAVSTEAFF
V gene: TRBV15
clone size: many
D gene: .
J gene: TRBJ1-1

CDR3 DNA: TGTGCCAGCAGCTCTCGGGGCCCTCGGGACGAGCAGTACTTC
CDR3 protein: CASSSRGPRDEQYF
V gene: TRBV5-4
clone size: many
D gene: .
J gene: TRBJ2-7

CDR3 DNA: TGCGCCAGCAGCTTCGGTAGTGGGACTCATCTCCACTTT
CDR3 protein: CASSFGSGTHLHF
V gene: TRBV5-1
clone size: .
D gene: .
J gene: TRBJ1-6

CDR3 DNA: TGTGCCAGCAGTTTTGGCGGTTCTAAGTGGGAGACCCAGTACTTC
CDR3 protein: CASSFGGSKWETQYF
V gene: TRBV12-3/TRBV12-4
clone size: few
D gene: .
J gene: TRBJ2-5

CDR3 DNA: TGCGCCAGCAGTGAGTTCGGGGGAGGTGGCTACACCTTC
CDR3 protein: CASSEFGGGGYTF
V gene: TRBV10-2
clone size: many
D gene: .
J gene: TRBJ1-2

CDR3 DNA: TGTGCCAGCAGTGAAGGCAGGATAACGAAGACCCAGTACTTC
CDR3 protein: CASSEGRITKTQYF
V gene: TRBV6-1
clone size: many
D gene: .
J gene: TRBJ2-5

CDR3 DNA: TGTGCCAGCAGCCCAAATAGGGCTTCGGGCATTCAGTACTTC
CDR3 protein: CASSPNRASGIQYF
V gene: TRBV7-2
clone size: .
D gene: .
J gene: TRBJ2-4

CDR3 DNA: TGTGCCACCTCAAGGGGGTCTATCGGCACCGGGGAGCTGTTTTTT
CDR3 protein: CATSRGSIGTGELFF
V gene: TRBV6-1
clone size: many
D gene: .
J gene: TRBJ2-2

CDR3 DNA: TGTGCCAGCAGTTATTCGTCTAGTGGGTATCTAGCCAAAAACATTCAGTACTTC
CDR3 protein: CASSYSSSGYLAKNIQYF
V gene: TRBV6-6
clone size: many
D gene: .
J gene: TRBJ2-4

CDR3 DNA: TGTGCCAGCAGTCCGGGGGGGACCGGCAATCAGCCCCAGCATTTT
CDR3 protein: CASSPGGTGNQPQHF
V gene: TRBV28
clone size: few
D gene: .
J gene: TRBJ1-5

CDR3 DNA: TGTGCCACCTCGGGACAGGGGACAGATACGCAGTATTTT
CDR3 protein: CATSGQGTDTQYF
V gene: TRBV10-3
clone size: many
D gene: TRBD1
J gene: TRBJ2-3

CDR3 DNA: TGCAGTGCTAGTCCTAATCAAAGAGGAGGGGGGGTGGTCACCGGGGAGCTGTTTTTT
CDR3 protein: CSASPNQRGGGVVTGELFF
V gene: TRBV20-1
clone size: .
D gene: .
J gene: TRBJ2-2

CDR3 DNA: TGTGCCAGCAGTTTACCTCTGGCGGGAGGGCGTATGAATGAGCAGTTCTTC
CDR3 protein: CASSLPLAGGRMNEQFF
V gene: TRBV12-3/TRBV12-4
clone size: few
D gene: TRBD2
J gene: TRBJ2-1

CDR3 DNA: TGTGCCAGCAGTGAGTGGATAGCGGAGCAGTTCTTC
CDR3 protein: CASSEWIAEQFF
V gene: TRBV2
clone size: few
D gene: .
J gene: TRBJ2-1

CDR3 DNA: TGTGCCAGCAGTTCCGGGCCTCCGAATTCACCCCTCCACTTT
CDR3 protein: CASSSGPPNSPLHF
V gene: TRBV28
clone size: many
D gene: .
J gene: TRBJ1-6

CDR3 DNA: TGTGCCAGCAGCTTAGTGGAGACCCAGTACTTC
CDR3 protein: CASSLVETQYF
V gene: TRBV11-2
clone size: many
D gene: .
J gene: TRBJ2-5

CDR3 DNA: TGTGCCAGCAGTCGACAGGGTTCCGAGCAGTACTTC
CDR3 protein: CASSRQGSEQYF
V gene: TRBV12-3/TRBV12-4
clone size: many
D gene: TRBD1
J gene: TRBJ2-7

CDR3 DNA: TGTGCCAGCAGGCCGGGACAGGGAAATGAAAAACTGTTTTTT
CDR3 protein: CASRPGQGNEKLFF
V gene: TRBV12-3/TRBV12-4
clone size: many
D gene: TRBD1
J gene: TRBJ1-4

CDR3 DNA: TGTGCCAGCAGTGACTGGGCGGGGGCCAACGTCCTGACTTTC
CDR3 protein: CASSDWAGANVLTF
V gene: TRBV6-4
clone size: few
D gene: .
J gene: TRBJ2-6

CDR3 DNA: TGTGCCAGCAGCAGAGTCGATAAACAGGGCCGGTGGGCTGAAGCTTTCTTT
CDR3 protein: CASSRVDKQGRWAEAFF
V gene: TRBV7-9
clone size: .
D gene: .
J gene: TRBJ1-1

CDR3 DNA: TGTGCCAGCTGTCGAGACAGGAGCAATCAGCCCCAGCATTTT
CDR3 protein: CASCRDRSNQPQHF
V gene: TRBV12-3/TRBV12-4
clone size: many
D gene: .
J gene: TRBJ1-5

CDR3 DNA: TGTGCCAGCAGTGAAAGTCTAGCGGGCCGGGGTGAGCAGTTCTTC
CDR3 protein: CASSESLAGRGEQFF
V gene: TRBV2
clone size: few
D gene: TRBD2
J gene: TRBJ2-1

CDR3 DNA: TGTGCCAGCAGTTACGCCCAGCACACTGAAGCTTTCTTT
CDR3 protein: CASSYAQHTEAFF
V gene: TRBV6-6
clone size: many
D gene: .
J gene: TRBJ1-1

CDR3 DNA: TGTGCCAGCAGCCATACTAGTCCGGGACAGTCTAACTATGGCTACACCTTC
CDR3 protein: CASSHTSPGQSNYGYTF
V gene: TRBV3-1
clone size: many
D gene: TRBD1
J gene: TRBJ1-2

CDR3 DNA: TGTGCCAGCAGCTTGGCCTTACAACCTGGCAATGAGCAGTTCTTC
CDR3 protein: CASSLALQPGNEQFF
V gene: TRBV5-6
clone size: many
D gene: .
J gene: TRBJ2-1

CDR3 DNA: TGCAGCGTTGCCTCGGGCGTAGCGGGATACAATGAGCAGTTCTTC
CDR3 protein: CSVASGVAGYNEQFF
V gene: TRBV29-1
clone size: many
D gene: TRBD2
J gene: TRBJ2-1

CDR3 DNA: TGTGCCAGCAGCTTGGATGTAGGCAGGAACACTGAAGCTTTCTTT
CDR3 protein: CASSLDVGRNTEAFF
V gene: TRBV5-4
clone size: many
D gene: .
J gene: TRBJ1-1

CDR3 DNA: TGTGCCAGCAGCTCCTGGAACAATGAGCAGTTCTTC
CDR3 protein: CASSSWNNEQFF
V gene: TRBV5-6
clone size: medium-sized
D gene: .
J gene: TRBJ2-1

CDR3 DNA: TGTGCCAGCAGCAACTCCGGGACAGGGGCCCCCGTCATCAATCAGCCCCAGCATTTT
CDR3 protein: CASSNSGTGAPVINQPQHF
V gene: TRBV2
clone size: many
D gene: TRBD1
J gene: TRBJ1-5

CDR3 DNA: TGTGCCAGCAGCTTGGGGCCTAGCGGGGGCAATGAGCAGTTCTTC
CDR3 protein: CASSLGPSGGNEQFF
V gene: TRBV7-3
clone size: .
D gene: TRBD2
J gene: TRBJ2-1

CDR3 DNA: TGTGCCTGGAGTGTACCTAGCGGGGGCCCAACCTCTAGCACAGATACGCAGTATTTT
CDR3 protein: CAWSVPSGGPTSSTDTQYF
V gene: TRBV30
clone size: few
D gene: TRBD2
J gene: TRBJ2-3

CDR3 DNA: TGTGCCAGCAGTTTATATCTCGGCAATGAGCAGTTCTTC
CDR3 protein: CASSLYLGNEQFF
V gene: TRBV27
clone size: many
D gene: .
J gene: TRBJ2-1